Below are 24 T cell receptor beta chains sequenced from a single sample in a study of T cells in Graves' hyperthyroidism and ophthalmopathy. From RNA transcripts, TCR beta CDR3 regions were amplified. Primed by the HTBI set, a first-round RT-PCR was run on the TCR CDR3. TCRdb re-called the multiplex PCR reads with MiXCR, one entry per CDR3 protein. The repertoire holds 550,000 to 600,000 distinct CDR3 sequences, with roughly a sixth as singletons. The sequencing sample was made of blood. The receptor set was obtained from a woman aged 18-30 years with Graves' hyperthyroidism.

This clonotype was counted at least ten times. The chain combines TRBV6-6 with TRBJ2-5, with D perhaps matching TRBD1 (6 bases). Germline CDR1 is MNHNY and CDR2 is SVGAGI (reference sequence). The length of the CDR3 is 13 residues. The V gene lost 2 bases and the J gene lost 2 bases, with 6 bases spanning the gap. The CDR3 coding sequence is TGTGCCAGCAGTTACGGGACACAAGAGACCCAGTACTTC. Translating it yields CASSYGTQETQYF.

This clonotype was counted many times. The V and J genes are TRBV20-1 and TRBJ1-4; D remains ambiguous. Germline lookup yields CDR1 DFQATT and CDR2 SNEGSKA (reference sequence). V was pared by 5 bases and J by 4 bases, with 2 bases between. There are 10 residues in the CDR3. This CDR3 is CSAGNEKLFF. DNA for the CDR3: TGCAGTGCTGGTAATGAAAAACTGTTTTTT.

This clonotype was observed a handful of times. The genes are TRBV9 and TRBJ2-7; D is possibly TRBD1 or TRBD2 (7 bases each). CDR1 SGDLS and CDR2 YYNGEE come from the germline V gene. The CDR3 runs 14 residues. The V and J ends lost 5 bases and 6 bases respectively, with 18 bases between them. As DNA, the CDR3 is TGTGCCAGCAGTCGGGGGGACAGTAGGTTCGAGCAGTACTTC. It specifies CASSRGDSRFEQYF.

The sample holds a few counts of this clonotype. The chain carries TRBV4-3 and TRBJ1-2, with D tentatively TRBD1 (5 bases). Trimming took off 1 base at V and 6 bases at J, with 9 bases between the two ends. The CDR3 is 13 amino acids. Germline V gene sequence: CDR1 LGHNA, CDR2 YSLEER. The CDR3 DNA is TGCGCCAGCAGCCAAGTTTTGGGGGATGGCTACACCTTC. It codes for CASSQVLGDGYTF.

This clonotype was found many times. The chain combines TRBV25-1 with TRBJ2-7; possibly TRBD1 for D (6 bases). The V and J ends lost 4 bases and 1 base respectively, with 17 bases between them. CDR3 size: 16 residues. CDR1 and CDR2 from the germline V gene are MGHDK and SYGVNS. The CDR3 protein is CASSGGTPKPSYEQYF. Written as DNA, the CDR3 is TGTGCCAGCAGTGGAGGGACACCTAAACCATCCTACGAGCAGTACTTC.

The chain couples TRBV19 to TRBJ2-5; tentatively, D is TRBD2 (7 bases). The CDR3 runs to 15 residues. V was trimmed by 5 bases and J by 8 bases, leaving 21 bases between them. CDR1 is LNHDA, CDR2 SQIVND, per germline (reference sequence). DNA for the CDR3: TGTGCCAGTAGTGCCGACCGGGGGGCCGCACCAACCCAGTACTTC. It yields the protein CASSADRGAAPTQYF.

This clonotype was recorded many times. The chain combines TRBV12-3 or TRBV12-4 with TRBJ2-2; TRBD1 matches 9 bases. The CDR3 has 18 amino acids. The J segment lost 0 bases and the V segment lost 3 bases, leaving 8 bases of the junction unmatched. In nucleotides, the CDR3 is TGTGCCAGCAGTTTCCGGGACAGGGTCGGAGCGAACACCGGGGAGCTGTTTTTT. Its protein product is CASSFRDRVGANTGELFF.

At least ten counts were recorded for this clonotype. The chain links TRBV20-1 to TRBJ2-7, with TRBD2 matching 9 bases. The CDR3 extends over 15 amino acids. CDR1 and CDR2 from the germline V gene are DFQATT and SNEGSKA (reference sequence). V dropped 0 bases and J dropped 3; count of bases not matched to a gene: 6. The CDR3 region is CSARDRPSGNYEQYF. The CDR3 region has the DNA TGCAGTGCTAGAGATCGTCCTAGCGGGAACTACGAGCAGTACTTC.

The gene calls are TRBV2 and TRBJ2-7; 10 positions match TRBD2. V dropped 9 bases and J dropped 2; count of bases not matched to a gene: 7. This CDR3 contains 14 residues. Germline assignment: CDR1 SNHLY and CDR2 FYNNEI. CDR3: CAREAGGGPYEQYF. The CDR3, as DNA: TGTGCCAGGGAAGCGGGAGGGGGTCCCTACGAGCAGTACTTC.

This clonotype was seen at least ten times. The chain combines TRBV5-1 with TRBJ1-1; D unresolved. The germline CDR1 and CDR2 sequences are SGHRS and YFSETQ. CDR3 length: 14 amino acids. V dropped 0 bases and J dropped 1 base, with 7 bases sitting between them. CDR3 region: CASSLVGSNTEAFF. The CDR3 DNA follows: TGCGCCAGCAGCTTGGTGGGGTCGAACACTGAAGCTTTCTTT.

This clonotype is a singleton in its sample. One end of the junction does not line up with germline, which may come from a read error. The chain has TRBV7-9 and TRBJ1-1; perhaps TRBD1 as D (5 bases). The germline V gene encodes CDR1 SEHNR and CDR2 FQNEAQ (reference sequence). CDR3 size: 15 residues. The CDR3 protein is CASSPRIDRGTEGFF. CDR3 nucleotide sequence: TGTGCCAGCAGCCCACGAATAGATAGGGGCACTGAAGGTTTCTTT. The full variable domain, completed using reference TRBV7-9 and TRBJ1-1, is DTGVSQNPRHKITKRGQNVTFRCDPISEHNRLYWYRQTLGQGPEFLTYFQNEAQLEKSRLLSDRFSAERPKGSFSTLEIQRTEQGDSAMYLCASSPRIDRGTEGFFGQGTRLTVV.

The table lists this clonotype with a few counts. For the CDR3, the DNA is TGTGCCAGCTCACCGGTCAGCGTGGGGACTAGCGGGTTTACCTACGAGCAGTACTTC. Residues: CASSPVSVGTSGFTYEQYF. V usage is TRBV18 and J usage is TRBJ2-7, with 12 positions matching TRBD2. With 3 bases clipped from V and 2 bases from J, the junction kept 14 bases outside the gene matches. The CDR3 runs 19 residues. Germline V gene lookup returns CDR1 KGHSH and CDR2 LQKENI.

This clonotype has more than one count but fewer than ten. J is TRBJ1-1 and V is TRBV15; no definite D call. CDR1 and CDR2 (germline): LNHNV, YYDKDF (reference sequence). V dropped 5 bases and J dropped 11 bases, with 15 bases sitting between them. The CDR3 runs to 12 residues. CDR3 coding DNA: TGTGCCACCAGCCGGGTAGAAAGGGAGGCTTTCTTT. Translated: CATSRVEREAFF.

Note on this clonotype: A much larger clone lies one base from this, so it may be a read error. The chain joins TRBV7-9 to TRBJ2-3; the D is unclear. This CDR3 has 14 amino acids. Germline assignment: CDR1 SEHNR and CDR2 FQNEAQ (reference sequence). CDR3: CASSLTRSTDTKYF. CDR3 coding DNA: TGTGCCAGCAGCTTAACCCGGAGCACAGATACGAAGTATTTT.

A word on this clonotype: A much larger clone lies a single base off, so this may be a read error. V and J are TRBV20-1 and TRBJ2-7, with 7 bases identical to TRBD2. V lost 0 bases and J lost 1; bases outside the gene matches: 3. The CDR3 runs 14 residues. Germline CDR1 DFQATT, CDR2 SNEGSKA (reference sequence). In DNA, the CDR3 is TGCAGTGCTAGAGATGCGGGGGTGTCCTACGAGCAGTACTTC. It is translated as CSARDAGVSYEQYF.

The rearrangement uses TRBV19 and TRBJ1-1, with D tentatively TRBD1 (6 bases). V was clipped by 1 base and J by 7 bases, with 19 bases between them. The CDR3 length is 16 residues. Germline CDR1 reads LNHDA; CDR2 reads SQIVND (reference sequence). This CDR3 reads CASSIGGGPATGEAFF. For the CDR3, the DNA is TGTGCCAGTAGTATAGGGGGGGGCCCGGCGACTGGTGAAGCTTTCTTT.

This clonotype was observed many times. V gene TRBV20-1 combines with J gene TRBJ2-1, with 12 bases identical to TRBD2. The J segment lost 6 bases and the V segment lost 2 bases, leaving 8 bases of the junction unmatched. Germline CDR1 and CDR2: DFQATT and SNEGSKA (reference sequence). The CDR3 length is 16 residues. CDR3: CSARSLAGGPGNEQFF. In nucleotides, the CDR3 is TGCAGTGCTAGATCCCTAGCGGGAGGGCCGGGCAATGAGCAGTTCTTC.

The CDR3 reads CSARITGSNQPQHF. CDR3 DNA: TGCAGTGCCCGCATAACAGGATCTAATCAGCCCCAGCATTTT. The chain recombines TRBV20-1 with TRBJ1-5, with D possibly matching TRBD1 (5 bases). The CDR3 sequence is 14 residues long. The ends were cut back, 6 bases at V and 4 bases at J, with 16 bases in the middle. Germline CDR1 is DFQATT and CDR2 is SNEGSKA (reference sequence).

The rearrangement links TRBV15 to TRBJ1-5, with a tentative D call TRBD1 (5 bases). With 6 bases removed from V and 4 bases from J, the gap between germline ends came to 13 bases. The germline CDR1 and CDR2 sequences are LNHNV and YYDKDF (reference sequence). This CDR3 has 14 amino acids. The CDR3 here is CATRGVGGNQPQHF. The CDR3 nucleotides read TGTGCCACCAGGGGTGTGGGGGGAAATCAGCCCCAGCATTTT.

Sample share makes this clonotype medium-sized. The CDR3 protein is CASSRDGYEQYF. CDR3 in DNA: TGTGCCAGCAGCCGGGACGGATACGAGCAGTACTTC. The rearrangement links TRBV7-9 to TRBJ2-7; perhaps D is TRBD1 or TRBD2 (5 bases each). Germline V CDR1 and CDR2: SEHNR, FQNEAQ (reference sequence). Trimming removed 5 bases from V and 4 bases from J, with 9 bases in between. CDR3 size: 12 residues. The whole variable domain, remainder taken from reference TRBV7-9 and TRBJ2-7, is DTGVSQNPRHKITKRGQNVTFRCDPISEHNRLYWYRQTLGQGPEFLTYFQNEAQLEKSRLLSDRFSAERPKGSFSTLEIQRTEQGDSAMYLCASSRDGYEQYFGPGTRLTVT.

The gene calls are TRBV19 and TRBJ2-6; 7 nucleotides align to TRBD1. The J segment lost 0 bases and the V segment lost 10 bases, leaving 9 bases of the junction unmatched. CDR1 and CDR2 (germline): LNHDA, SQIVND (reference sequence). CDR3 length equals 16 residues. The CDR3 coding sequence is TGTGCCACACGACTCGGGACAGTCTCTGGGGCCAACGTCCTGACTTTC. Its protein product is CATRLGTVSGANVLTF.

This rearrangement joins TRBV14 to TRBJ1-2; a possible D gene is TRBD1 (6 bases). Trimming removed 3 bases from V and 3 bases from J, with 14 bases in between. There are 15 residues in the CDR3. Germline assignment: CDR1 SGHDN and CDR2 FVKESK. CDR3 DNA: TGTGCCAGCAGCCAGAGCAGGGGAGGGTACTATGGCTACACCTTC. Translating gives CASSQSRGGYYGYTF.

The gene calls are TRBV6-1 and TRBJ2-7; no reliable D call. Trimming cost V 7 bases and J 3 bases, with 16 bases left between them. The CDR3 consists of 14 residues. The germline V gene has CDR1 MNHNS and CDR2 SASEGT. The CDR3 DNA reads as TGTGCCAGCATATTTTCCAGGAGCCTCTACGAGCAGTACTTC. Translated, it gives CASIFSRSLYEQYF.

The genes are TRBV6-4 and TRBJ2-2, with D possibly being TRBD1 (5 bases). V lost 6 bases and J lost 8, with 16 bases in between. The CDR3 is 14 amino acids. Germline V lookup: CDR1 MRHNA, CDR2 SNTAGT. CDR3 sequence: CASSAQGTPGELFF. CDR3 sequence (DNA): TGTGCCAGCAGCGCCCAGGGAACACCGGGGGAGCTGTTTTTT.